This T cell receptor (beta chain) appears in the sequencing data of a study of T cells in Graves' hyperthyroidism and ophthalmopathy. TCR beta CDR3 region amplification was performed from RNA transcripts. First-round RT-PCR of the TCR CDR3 relied on the HTBI primer set. TCRdb reprocessed the multiplex PCR reads with MiXCR, giving one entry per CDR3 protein. Of 550,000 to 850,000 distinct CDR3 sequences listed, roughly a sixth are singletons. In the case of this clonotype: At one boundary the junction diverges from the germline segment, which might be a read error.

When hyperthyroidism was first diagnosed, the blood sample was taken, preceding any ophthalmopathy symptoms. What was sequenced was blood. The clonotype was recovered from a woman in her forties or fifties with Graves' hyperthyroidism that later progressed to Graves' ophthalmopathy.

The CDR3 loop reads CASSPEYSTNYGYTF. DNA of the CDR3: TGTGCCAGCTCACCGGAATACAGTACTAACTACGGCTACACCTTC. The chain combines TRBV18 with TRBJ1-2; no firm D call. The CDR3 length is 15 residues. Looked up from germline, CDR1 is KGHSH and CDR2 is LQKENI. Full variable domain (remainder filled in from reference TRBV18 and TRBJ1-2): NAGVMQNPRHLVRRRGQEARLRCSPMKGHSHVYWYRQLPEEGLKFMVYLQKENIIDESGMPKERFSAEFPKEGPSILRIQQVVRGDSAAYFCASSPEYSTNYGYTFGSGTRLTVV.